The T cell receptor (beta chain) described here comes from a study of control samples from healthy donors and cancer patients. Trimming cost V 0 bases and J 6 bases, with 8 bases left between them. The CDR3 consists of 13 residues. Germline-derived CDR1 and CDR2 are MGHRA and YSYEKL. Profiled with immunoSEQ multiplex PCR; TCRdb holds only in-frame clones, not every one. The data hold some 73,000 clones, with 90% to 95% observed a single time. The chain uses TRBV4-1 and TRBJ1-1; unclear D gene. This clonotype was obtained from a middle-aged woman in good health. The sequencing sample was made of blood. The CDR3 nucleotides are TGCGCCAGCAGCCAAGATCCAGTTTCTGAAGCTTTCTTT. The encoded protein is CASSQDPVSEAFF.